The 10 T cell receptor beta chains listed next were all sequenced from one sample in a study of T cell repertoires in cytomegalovirus infection (dated by TCRdb to about 2019). The reads were generated on an Illumina HiSeq 1500. In TCRdb, the public reads were trimmed at Q25 with fastp and aligned with MiXCR, with productive beta chains retained. Rows matching on CDR3 protein sequence are summarized as one entry with the most common DNA and genes. The sample has 150,000 to 200,000 distinct CDR3 sequences on record, about a sixth of them singletons. The ten largest account for approximately 25% of the sample. Material: CD8+ T cells from PBMCs. These receptors all come from a human donor in good health (CMV status not recorded). Some clones in this sample may be carry-over from other donors' samples.

V is TRBV5-3 and J is TRBJ2-5; TRBD1 aligns across 7 bases. TRBV5-3 is treated as an ORF (open reading frame) with a function not yet certain. Trimming took 8 bases from V and 1 from J; bases not matched to a gene: 11. There are 15 residues in the CDR3. CDR3 nucleotides: TGTGCCAGCAGAACTTACCGGGACAGCCAAGAGACCCAGTACTTC. Translating it yields CASRTYRDSQETQYF.

CDR3 residues: CASSEARGQGLIYGYTF. CDR3 coding DNA: TGTGCCAGCAGTGAAGCGCGGGGACAGGGACTTATCTATGGCTACACCTTC. The V and J genes are TRBV6-1 and TRBJ1-2; 9 nucleotides agree with TRBD1. The V gene's germline CDR1 is MNHNS and CDR2 SASEGT. V lost 0 bases and J lost 4; bases outside the gene matches: 9. The CDR3 length is 17 residues.

The rearrangement uses TRBV12-3 or TRBV12-4 and TRBJ2-3; D might be TRBD2 (6 bases). The length of the CDR3 is 16 residues. The V end lost 1 base, the J end lost 4 bases, and 15 bases lay between the germline ends. CDR3 DNA: TGTGCCAGCAGTTTAGAGGGACTTCCCCGGGCAGATACGCAGTATTTT. It codes for CASSLEGLPRADTQYF.

This sequence joins TRBV6-2 or TRBV6-3 and TRBJ2-7; D perhaps matches TRBD2 (5 bases). Germline V gene data show CDR1 as MNHEY and CDR2 as SVGEGT. The CDR3 covers 11 residues. With 5 bases removed from V and 6 bases from J, the gap between germline ends came to 8 bases. The CDR3 is CASSRGREQYF. The CDR3, as DNA: TGTGCCAGCAGTCGAGGGCGCGAGCAGTACTTC.

This clonotype was observed many times. This chain links TRBV12-3 or TRBV12-4 with TRBJ1-2, with D possibly being TRBD1 (6 bases). Trimming shortened V by 4 bases and J by 8 bases, and 17 bases separated the two germline ends. The CDR3 totals 14 residues. The CDR3: CASSSAPGAVGYTF. Written as DNA, the CDR3 is TGTGCCAGCAGTTCCGCCCCGGGGGCCGTAGGCTACACCTTC.

The CDR3 loop is CASTTYYAGADTQYF. CDR3 sequence (DNA): TGCGCCAGCACCACTTACTACGCAGGGGCAGATACGCAGTATTTT. The chain has TRBV5-1 and TRBJ2-3; the D gene is possibly TRBD1 (6 bases). The CDR3 sequence is 15 residues long. V was cut by 6 bases and J by 4 bases, with 18 bases left in between. Germline V gene lookup returns CDR1 SGHRS and CDR2 YFSETQ.

This chain uses TRBV6-2 or TRBV6-3 with TRBJ1-1, with TRBD1 matching over 11 bases. The CDR3 is 13 amino acids. Germline lookup yields CDR1 MNHEY and CDR2 SVGEGT. V lost 8 bases and J lost 4; bases outside the gene matches: 3. The CDR3 loop is CASGQGAPTEAFF. The CDR3, as DNA: TGTGCCAGCGGACAGGGGGCCCCCACTGAAGCTTTCTTT.

The V and J genes are TRBV28 and TRBJ2-1, with 8 positions matching TRBD1. CDR3 length: 16 residues. J lost 1 base, V lost 6 bases, and 8 bases had no gene match. Germline V lookup: CDR1 MDHEN, CDR2 SYDVKM. CDR3 in amino acids: CASSTVQGVSYNEQFF. The CDR3 bases are TGTGCCAGCAGCACCGTACAGGGGGTATCCTACAATGAGCAGTTCTTC. The variable domain in full, completed from reference TRBV28 and TRBJ2-1, reads DVKVTQSSRYLVKRTGEKVFLECVQDMDHENMFWYRQDPGLGLRLIYFSYDVKMKEKGDIPEGYSVSREKKERFSLILESASTNQTSMYLCASSTVQGVSYNEQFFGPGTRLTVL.

This clonotype was seen more than once but under ten times. V gene TRBV7-2 combines with J gene TRBJ2-6; D is ambiguous. V was cut by 6 bases and J by 0 bases, with 9 bases left in between. The CDR3 has 15 residues. Germline CDR1 SGHTA, CDR2 FQGNSA. The CDR3 here is CASSFTDSGANVLTF. The CDR3 DNA reads TGTGCCAGCAGTTTTACCGACTCTGGGGCCAACGTCCTGACTTTC.

This clonotype appeared a few times. The gene calls are TRBV20-1 and TRBJ2-5; D tentatively fits TRBD1 or TRBD2 (6 bases each). Deletions cut 0 bases from V and 8 bases from J, with 25 bases between. The CDR3 sequence is 17 residues long. Germline CDR1 DFQATT, CDR2 SNEGSKA (reference sequence). The CDR3 DNA follows: TGCAGTGCTAGAGATCCTATCTATTCCCCTAGGGGGGAAACCCAGTACTTC. It translates to CSARDPIYSPRGETQYF.